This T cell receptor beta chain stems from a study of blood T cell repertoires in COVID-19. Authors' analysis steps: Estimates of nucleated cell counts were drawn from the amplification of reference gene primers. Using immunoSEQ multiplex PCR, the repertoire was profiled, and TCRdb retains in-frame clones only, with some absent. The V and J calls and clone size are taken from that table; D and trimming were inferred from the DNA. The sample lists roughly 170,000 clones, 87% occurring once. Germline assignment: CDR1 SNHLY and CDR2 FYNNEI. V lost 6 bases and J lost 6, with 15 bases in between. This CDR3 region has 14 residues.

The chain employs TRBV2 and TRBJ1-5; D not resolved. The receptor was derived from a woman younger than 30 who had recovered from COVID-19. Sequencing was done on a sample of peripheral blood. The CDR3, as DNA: TGTGCCAGCAGAGACCGCGGGGAGGGTCAGCCCCAGCATTTT. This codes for CASRDRGEGQPQHF.